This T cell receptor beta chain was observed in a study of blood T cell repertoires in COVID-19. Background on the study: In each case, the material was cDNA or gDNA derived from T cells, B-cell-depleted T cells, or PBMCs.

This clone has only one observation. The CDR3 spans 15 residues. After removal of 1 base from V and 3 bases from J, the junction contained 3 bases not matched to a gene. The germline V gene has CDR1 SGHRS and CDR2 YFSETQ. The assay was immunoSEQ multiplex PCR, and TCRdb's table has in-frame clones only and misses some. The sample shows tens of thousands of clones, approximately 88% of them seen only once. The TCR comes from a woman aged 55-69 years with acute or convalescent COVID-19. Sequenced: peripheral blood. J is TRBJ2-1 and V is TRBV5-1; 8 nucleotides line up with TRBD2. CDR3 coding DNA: TGCGCCAGCAGCTTGAGTCTAGCGGGCTACAATGAGCAGTTCTTC. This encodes CASSLSLAGYNEQFF.